The rows below give T cell receptor beta chains drawn from one sample of a study of cytomegalovirus exposure and HLA in healthy donors. Method: immunoSEQ multiplex PCR; TCRdb's copy keeps in-frame clones and lacks some. The sample holds roughly 180,000 clones, about 10% seen once. The sequenced sample was PBMCs. The receptors stem from a woman aged 25 to 39 in good health and CMV-seropositive. Each CDR3 is given with its conserved first and last residue. D genes are given only for firm matches. Clone sizes are given selectively: once, few, many, or a class where the clone is expanded.

cdr3_length	clone_size	j_call	d_call	v_call	cdr3_nt	cdr3_aa
14	-	TRBJ2-3	-	TRBV11-3	TGTGCCAGCAGCCAAAACAGTCTTTCTAATACGCAGTATTTT	CASSQNSLSNTQYF
10	few	TRBJ1-5	-	TRBV6-1	TGTGCCAGCAACTCACCCCCCCAGCATTTT	CASNSPPQHF
14	few	TRBJ1-3	-	TRBV29-1	TGCAGCGTTGCTAGGGGGTGGTCTGGAAACACCATATATTTT	CSVARGWSGNTIYF
14	few	TRBJ1-5	-	TRBV19	TGTGCCAGTGGCGGCACCTATAGCAATCAGCCCCAGCATTTT	CASGGTYSNQPQHF
18	few	TRBJ2-5	TRBD2	TRBV10-3	TGTGCCATCAGTGACTCAGGGGGACTTAGCGGGAGTAGAGAGACCCAGTACTTC	CAISDSGGLSGSRETQYF
16	-	TRBJ2-7	-	TRBV2	TGTGCCAGCACCCCAGGTGGAGGGAGGTTTGACCACGAGCAGTACTTC	CASTPGGGRFDHEQYF
12	-	TRBJ2-7	-	TRBV29-1	TGCAGCGCCGGACAGTACTCCTACGAGCAGTACTTC	CSAGQYSYEQYF
16	few	TRBJ2-1	-	TRBV5-6	TGTGCCAGCAGCTTCCCAGCGGAGGTAGGTGTGAATGAGCAGTTCTTC	CASSFPAEVGVNEQFF
15	-	TRBJ2-7	TRBD1	TRBV19	TGTGCCAGTAGTATTAAGGGGGACAGGGCCTACGAGCAGTACTTC	CASSIKGDRAYEQYF
15	few	TRBJ2-7	-	TRBV4-1	TGCGCCAGCAGCCACACGGGGGACGTTAATTCGGAGCAGTACTTC	CASSHTGDVNSEQYF
15	few	TRBJ2-2	TRBD1	TRBV11-3	TGTGCCAGCAGCTTCGGACAGGGTGACACCGGGGAGCTGTTTTTT	CASSFGQGDTGELFF
16	few	TRBJ2-1	-	TRBV5-4	TGTGCCAGCAGCTCGTTAGCGGCTAACCTCCAGAATGAGCAGTTCTTC	CASSSLAANLQNEQFF
16	few	TRBJ2-3	TRBD1	TRBV6-1	TGTGCCAGCAGTGACCGGGACAGGTTCAGGACAGATACGCAGTATTTT	CASSDRDRFRTDTQYF
14	-	TRBJ1-2	TRBD1	TRBV5-1	TGCGCCAGCAGCCAGAACAGGGGTGAATATGGCTACACCTTC	CASSQNRGEYGYTF
16	-	TRBJ2-4	-	TRBV2	TGTGCCAGCAGTGAAGATCGACAGACAGCCAAAAACATTCAGTACTTC	CASSEDRQTAKNIQYF
13	few	TRBJ2-7	-	TRBV29-1	TGCAGCGCATGGGACAAGGGTATCTACGAGCAGTACTTC	CSAWDKGIYEQYF
16	-	TRBJ2-1	TRBD1	TRBV7-8	TGTGCCAGCAGCTTAGCCGGGACAGGGGGTTACTATGAGCAGTTCTTC	CASSLAGTGGYYEQFF
14	-	TRBJ1-2	-	TRBV5-4	TGTGCCAGCAGCCATCACAGGGCGGGCTATGGCTACACCTTC	CASSHHRAGYGYTF
16	few	TRBJ1-2	-	TRBV9	TGTGCCAGCAGCCTGATAAGAACGACGGGTCCAGATGGCTACACCTTC	CASSLIRTTGPDGYTF
15	-	TRBJ2-1	TRBD2	TRBV19	TGTGCCAGTGCGAGCGGGAGTAGTTGGGACAATGAGCAGTTCTTC	CASASGSSWDNEQFF
17	-	TRBJ1-4	-	TRBV27	TGTGCCAGCAGTTATCAGGGGCCTGGGACAACTAATGAAAAACTGTTTTTT	CASSYQGPGTTNEKLFF
16	few	TRBJ2-3	TRBD2	TRBV4-1	TGCGCCAGCAGCCAAGGGGCTAGCGGGGGCACAGATACGCAGTATTTT	CASSQGASGGTDTQYF
13	few	TRBJ2-7	-	TRBV7-3	TGTGCCAGCAGCTTATATGAGTCCTACGAGCAGTACTTC	CASSLYESYEQYF
13	few	TRBJ2-7	-	TRBV29-1	TGCAGCGTTGGTGTTAGCCGTAGTTCCGCGCAGTACTTC	CSVGVSRSSAQYF
13	few	TRBJ2-2	-	TRBV5-4	TGTGCCAGCAGCTTGACAGGGACCGGGGAGCTGTTTTTT	CASSLTGTGELFF
12	few	TRBJ2-3	-	TRBV10-1	TGCGCCAGCAGGGCGGACTGGGGTACGCAGTATTTT	CASRADWGTQYF
12	-	TRBJ1-5	-	TRBV18	TGTGCCAGCTCACCCTCGGGTCGGCCCCAGCATTTT	CASSPSGRPQHF
14	few	TRBJ2-1	-	TRBV19	TGTGCCAGTAGTAAGATAGGGGTTTACAATGAGCAGTTCTTC	CASSKIGVYNEQFF
15	many	TRBJ2-7	-	TRBV19	TGTGCCAGTAGTGCGTGGACTGGCGCGGTCTACGAGCAGTACTTC	CASSAWTGAVYEQYF
15	few	TRBJ2-5	TRBD2	TRBV18	TGTGCCAGCTCACCAATTCTAGCGGTCCAAGAGACCCAGTACTTC	CASSPILAVQETQYF
13	few	TRBJ1-1	-	TRBV7-3	TGTGCCAGCAGCTTGACAGAGAACACTGAAGCTTTCTTT	CASSLTENTEAFF
14	few	TRBJ2-7	TRBD2	TRBV2	TGTGCCAGCAGGGGGGTAGCGGGAGTTGGCGAGCAGTACTTC	CASRGVAGVGEQYF
17	-	TRBJ2-7	-	TRBV21-1	TGTGCCAGCAGCAAAGCCTTCTGTAATGAGGGGGCAGACGAGCAGTACTTC	CASSKAFCNEGADEQYF
14	few	TRBJ1-2	TRBD1	TRBV19	TGTGCCAGTAATCGGCTGGGACAGCTCTATGGCTACACCTTC	CASNRLGQLYGYTF
15	-	TRBJ1-5	-	TRBV28	TGTGCCAGCAGTTTTTTCTCTAACCTTAATCAGCCCCAGCATTTT	CASSFFSNLNQPQHF
15	few	TRBJ1-2	-	TRBV5-6	TGTGCCAGCAGCTTGTTAGGGGAAACTAACTATGGCTACACCTTC	CASSLLGETNYGYTF
16	-	TRBJ2-6	-	TRBV14	TGTGCCAGCAGCCAAGATCGGTATTCTGGGGCCAACGTCCTGACTTTC	CASSQDRYSGANVLTF
13	-	TRBJ2-5	TRBD2	TRBV12-5	TGTGCTAGTTCTCTAGCGGGATCGAGGACCCAGTACTTC	CASSLAGSRTQYF
14	-	TRBJ1-3	-	TRBV7-9	TGTGCCAGCAGCAGTGGGGCGACTGGAAACACCATATATTTT	CASSSGATGNTIYF
16	-	TRBJ2-1	-	TRBV4-1	TGCGCCAGCAGCCTAAGCGGCCAGCACAGTTACAATGAGCAGTTCTTC	CASSLSGQHSYNEQFF
15	-	TRBJ2-2	-	TRBV2	TGTGCCAGCAGGCTGGGACTGGGCTGGGCCGGGGAGCTGTTTTTT	CASRLGLGWAGELFF
14	-	TRBJ1-5	-	TRBV30	TGTGCCTGGAAGTTCGGGGGAAGCAATCAGCCCCAGCATTTT	CAWKFGGSNQPQHF
12	-	TRBJ2-5	-	TRBV10-2	TGCGCCAGCAGCCGGGATCTGGAGACCCAGTACTTC	CASSRDLETQYF
14	few	TRBJ2-7	TRBD2	TRBV11-1	TGTGCCAGCAGCACCCAGCGGGGCTCCTACGAGCAGTACTTC	CASSTQRGSYEQYF
16	-	TRBJ2-1	TRBD2	TRBV5-1	TGCGCCAGCAGCTTGGTGCCGGGAGGGGGTACAGGGGAGCAGTTCTTC	CASSLVPGGGTGEQFF